Reported below is one T cell receptor beta chain. Its antigen is unidentified. The sample originates from a study of shared clonotypes between healthy human individuals. Broader study findings: In general, naive subsets displayed greater estimated richness than memory subsets did. Researchers sampled only blood; tissue repertoires likely differ.

Germline V gene lookup returns CDR1 SGHAT and CDR2 FQNNGV. Trimming shortened V by 5 bases and J by 0 bases, and 7 bases separated the two germline ends. The CDR3 has 14 amino acids. Generated by immunoSEQ multiplex PCR, the TCRdb table keeps only in-frame clones and is missing some. The data contain some 1.4 million clones, approximately 97% of them singletons. The clonotype comes from a man aged 30 to 45 in good health. V and J are TRBV11-2 and TRBJ1-4; D call uncertain. The sequenced sample was naive CD4+ T cells sorted from blood. The subset was: CD45RA+ positively selected. The CDR3 protein is CASSLAPTNEKLFF. The DNA for the CDR3 is TGTGCCAGCAGCCTCGCTCCAACTAATGAAAAACTGTTTTTT.